Listed here are 10 T cell receptor beta chains from one sample, sequenced in a study of blood T cells in healthy people across ages. Sample-barcoded 5' priming and a J-beta primer mix drove a second PCR of roughly 7 to 11 cycles. TCRdb recomputed calls from the 5' RACE reads with MiXCR, one row per CDR3 protein. The sample comprises 1.5 million to 2 million distinct CDR3 sequences, about 28% of which are singletons, and roughly 8% rests with the top ten. The sequencing input was blood. The receptors derive from a woman aged 25 to 39 in good health.

This clonotype has a handful of counts. A much bigger clone sits one base away, suggesting this may be a read error. The CDR3: CASSQDEDDSYNEQYF. The DNA of the CDR3 is TGTGCCAGCAGCCAAGACGAGGACGACTCCTACAATGAGCAGTACTTC. The chain uses TRBV14 and TRBJ2-1; D is uncertain. The end of the DNA aligns better with TRBJ2-7, so the J call may be wrong. This CDR3 contains 16 residues. Per the germline V gene, CDR1 is SGHDN and CDR2 is FVKESK.

Points on this clonotype: This may be a read error: a much more frequent sequence differs by one nucleotide. The rearrangement joins TRBV7-9 to TRBJ2-5, with TRBD1 as a possible D gene (6 bases). The DNA end lines up better with TRBJ2-7; the J call may be wrong. The CDR3 consists of 12 residues. CDR1 is SEHNR and CDR2 is FQNEAQ in the germline V gene (reference sequence). The CDR3 spells CAGSSQGAEQYF. As DNA, the CDR3 is TGTGCCGGCAGCTCACAGGGAGCCGAGCAGTACTTC.

With respect to this clonotype: This sequence may be a read error, since a much larger clone differs from it by one base. The chain uses TRBV20-1 and TRBJ1-1; D is possibly TRBD1 (6 bases). This CDR3 spans 13 amino acids. The V end lost 3 bases, the J end lost 0 bases, and 8 bases lay between the germline ends. Germline V CDR1 and CDR2: DFQATT, SNEGSKA (reference sequence). The DNA of the CDR3 is TGCAGTGCTAGTAGGACAGTGAACACTGAAGCTTTCTTT. Amino acid sequence: CSASRTVNTEAFF.

The chain employs TRBV12-3 or TRBV12-4 and TRBJ2-1; D call uncertain. This CDR3 contains 11 residues. Trimming took off 8 bases at V and 10 bases at J, with 12 bases between the two ends. The CDR3 nucleotides are TGTGCCAGCGTTATTGACGTAGAGCAGTTCTTC. As protein: CASVIDVEQFF.

This clonotype turned up a few times. The chain joins TRBV28 to TRBJ2-7; no reliable D call. Trimming took 4 bases from V and 0 from J, leaving 13 bases between them. Looked up from germline, CDR1 is MDHEN and CDR2 is SYDVKM. The CDR3 totals 15 residues. The DNA for the CDR3 is TGTGCCAGCAGTTCCGAAGTTTCCTTCTCCTACGAGCAGTACTTC. Encoded protein: CASSSEVSFSYEQYF.

As for this clonotype: An end of the junction does not agree with germline; a read error may underlie this. In DNA, the CDR3 is TGCGCCAGCAGCCCCGCATCGGACTACATTGAGCAGTTCTTC. Translation gives CASSPASDYIEQFF. This sequence joins TRBV5-1 and TRBJ2-1; tentative D call: TRBD2 (6 bases). Germline values: CDR1 SGHRS, CDR2 YFSETQ. This CDR3 is built from 14 residues.

The rearrangement joins TRBV5-4 to TRBJ2-1; D unclear. Germline V lookup: CDR1 SGHNT, CDR2 YYREEE (reference sequence). This CDR3 is built from 13 residues. V was shortened by 0 bases and J by 14 bases, with 15 bases between the two germline ends. In DNA, the CDR3 is TGTGCCAGCAGCTTGGCTGGTGGAATAGGCGAGTTCTTC. Its protein product is CASSLAGGIGEFF.

The rearrangement uses TRBV12-3 or TRBV12-4 and TRBJ1-2; tentative D call: TRBD1 (6 bases). The CDR3 has 11 residues. V was shortened by 7 bases and J by 9 bases, with 12 bases between the two germline ends. CDR3 DNA: TGTGCCAGCATGGGGGGGGGCCGCTACACCTTC. Its protein product is CASMGGGRYTF.

This clonotype occurred many times. The chain links TRBV28 to TRBJ2-5, with 7 bases lining up with TRBD2. The germline V gene has CDR1 MDHEN and CDR2 SYDVKM. Trimming at V came to 4 bases and at J to 1 base, leaving 3 bases not matched to a gene. CDR3 length: 14 residues. In DNA, the CDR3 is TGTGCCAGCAGTTCGGGACTACGCCAAGAGACCCAGTACTTC. This translates into CASSSGLRQETQYF.

Many counts were recorded for this clonotype. CDR3 bases: TGTGCCAGCACCCTCGGAGGGGATGAGACCCAGTACTTC. Protein: CASTLGGDETQYF. This sequence joins TRBV7-2 and TRBJ2-5, with D perhaps matching TRBD2 (6 bases). CDR1 is SGHTA, CDR2 FQGNSA, per germline. V gave up 7 bases and J gave up 5 bases, with 14 bases separating them. The length of the CDR3 is 13 residues.